The TCR beta chain under discussion was sequenced for a study of blood T cell repertoires in COVID-19. Whole-study context: There were acute and convalescent COVID-19 samples, and they came from the United States, Italy and Spain. Sources were T cells, B-cell-depleted T cells, or PBMCs; the material itself was cDNA or gDNA.

Methods used by the authors: Reference gene primer amplification gave nucleated cell count estimates. Measured with immunoSEQ multiplex PCR; TCRdb has only the in-frame clones, and not every one. V and J calls plus clone size are reproduced from that table; the DNA served to infer D and trimming. The repertoire has about 440,000 clones, around 89% of them found once; the top ten carry roughly 4.3%. The CDR3 runs to 15 residues. Trimming cost V 3 bases and J 1 base; bases outside gene matches: 4. Per the germline V gene, CDR1 is MNHNS and CDR2 is SASEGT. This sequence originates from a woman in her 30s with acute or convalescent COVID-19. The rearrangement links TRBV6-1 to TRBJ1-1; 8 nucleotides align to TRBD1. Specimen: peripheral blood. The CDR3 DNA is TGTGCCAGCAGTGACCGGACAGGGTCGAACACTGAAGCTTTCTTT. Translating gives CASSDRTGSNTEAFF.